These T cell receptor beta chains were read from a single sample in a study of T cell repertoires in cytomegalovirus infection. TCRdb re-called the reads through MiXCR, storing one row per CDR3 protein. Of approximately 750,000 distinct CDR3 sequences in the sample, less than 40% are singletons; the top ten hold under 3%. The sample consisted of PBMCs. These receptors were collected from a human donor in good health (CMV status not recorded). Some clones in this sample may be carry-over from other donors' samples. Both conserved end residues are part of each CDR3. A D gene is named only where the DNA matches it firmly. Expanded clones get a size class; other rows say once, few or many, or leave the size out.

j_call d_call cdr3_length clone_size v_call cdr3_nt cdr3_aa
TRBJ1-1 NA 13 NA TRBV24-1 TGTGCCACCAGTGGGCCACCGATCACTGAAGCTTTCTTT CATSGPPITEAFF
TRBJ2-1 TRBD1 15 NA TRBV29-1 TGCAGCGTTTCCACCCGGGACAGGCTAAGCAATGAGCAGTTCTTC CSVSTRDRLSNEQFF
TRBJ2-2 TRBD2 13 NA TRBV20-1 TGCAGTGGGGCTAGCGGGCACACCGGGGAGCTGTTTTTT CSGASGHTGELFF
TRBJ1-5 NA 20 NA TRBV11-3 TGTGCCAGCAGCTTGCCCCCGGACAGTGGTACCGAGTATAGCAATCAGCCCCAGCATTTT CASSLPPDSGTEYSNQPQHF
TRBJ1-5 NA 13 NA TRBV6-6 TGTGCCAGCAGCCTTCAGTTCAATCAGCCCCAGCATTTT CASSLQFNQPQHF
TRBJ1-1 NA 14 few TRBV27 TGTGCCAGCAGTCAGACGGGGGATGCGGCCCTAGCTTTCTTT CASSQTGDAALAFF
TRBJ2-7 TRBD2 15 NA TRBV6-5 TGTGCCAGCAGCCGGGGACTAGCGACTCCAGTCGAGCAGTACTTC CASSRGLATPVEQYF
TRBJ1-1 NA 16 few TRBV23-1 TGCGCCAGCAGTCAATCGTGTACAGGAGCGAACACTGAAGCTTTCTTT CASSQSCTGANTEAFF
TRBJ2-7 TRBD2 19 many TRBV28 TGTGCCAGCAGTTTCTCTGGAGGCAGAGGGACTAGCGGGAGTAACGAGCAGTACTTC CASSFSGGRGTSGSNEQYF
TRBJ1-3 NA 13 many TRBV7-3 TGTGCCGGACATCTGAAGGGAGGAAACACCATATATTTT CAGHLKGGNTIYF
TRBJ2-5 NA 16 many TRBV7-7 TGTGCTAGCAGCTTAGATGCGGGGCAGTACCAAGAGACCCAGTACTTC CASSLDAGQYQETQYF
TRBJ1-1 NA 12 NA TRBV14 TGTGCCAGCAGCCTAGGCGGGCCCCAAGCTTTCTTT CASSLGGPQAFF
TRBJ1-6 NA 14 NA TRBV28 TGTGCCAGCAGTTTTATCTCCTATAATTCACCCCTCCACTTT CASSFISYNSPLHF
TRBJ1-5 NA 19 NA TRBV6-6 TGTGCCAGCAGTTACTCTCGGACAGACGAAGAACATAGCAATCAGCCCCAGCATTTT CASSYSRTDEEHSNQPQHF
TRBJ2-1 TRBD2 15 few TRBV12-3/TRBV12-4 TGTGCCAGCAGGACCGGGACTAGCGGGAGGAATGAGCAGTTCTTC CASRTGTSGRNEQFF
TRBJ1-1 NA 15 NA TRBV7-3 TGTGCCAGCAGCTTAACAGGGGGGGAGAACACTGAAGCTTTCTTT CASSLTGGENTEAFF
TRBJ2-7 TRBD2 17 NA TRBV2 TGTGCCAGCAGACAGGGTTCCGCTAGCGGGAGCTCCTACGAGCAGTACTTC CASRQGSASGSSYEQYF
TRBJ2-1 NA 13 NA TRBV28 TGTGCCAGCAGGCCGCACAGGGCCAATGAGCAGTTCTTC CASRPHRANEQFF
TRBJ1-1 NA 14 few TRBV7-2 TGTGCCAGCAGCTTAGTGTCTCGCGGTACTGAAGCTTTCTTT CASSLVSRGTEAFF
TRBJ2-3 NA 16 NA TRBV15 TGTGCCACCAGCAGAGATCTGGCGGGGGCCACAGATACGCAGTATTTT CATSRDLAGATDTQYF
TRBJ2-3 TRBD2 16 NA TRBV24-1 TGTGCCACCAGTGCGCGCGGGAGGATGAGGCCAGATACGCAGTATTTT CATSARGRMRPDTQYF
TRBJ2-2 NA 15 NA TRBV5-5 TGTGCCAGCAGCCAAACCCAGGTTAACACCGGGGAGCTGTTTTTT CASSQTQVNTGELFF
TRBJ2-3 NA 16 NA TRBV5-5 TGTGCCAGCAGCTTGGCGGCCTCTTTACCCACAGATACGCAGTATTTT CASSLAASLPTDTQYF
TRBJ1-3 TRBD1 18 few TRBV3-1 TGTGCCAGCAGCCAACACACGGACAGGTCGAGCTCTGGAAACACCATATATTTT CASSQHTDRSSSGNTIYF
TRBJ1-4 NA 14 NA TRBV11-3 TGTGCCAGCAGCTACCGGCCCCTAAATGAAAAACTGTTTTTT CASSYRPLNEKLFF
TRBJ2-2 NA 13 NA TRBV29-1 TGCAGCGTTGAACGACAGTACACCGGGGAGCTGTTTTTT CSVERQYTGELFF
TRBJ1-2 NA 16 NA TRBV30 TGTGCCTGGAGTGCCCCGGAGACGACGGGCTCCTATGGCTACACCTTC CAWSAPETTGSYGYTF
TRBJ2-1 NA 16 few TRBV19 TGTGCCAGTAGTATCCGCTCCGCGCGGGATAGAAATGAGCAGTTCTTC CASSIRSARDRNEQFF
TRBJ2-3 NA 13 NA TRBV5-6 TGTGCCAGCAGCTTAGGGGTTGGGGATACGCAGTATTTT CASSLGVGDTQYF
TRBJ2-1 TRBD1 19 many TRBV7-8 TGTGCCAGCAGCCTACCGAGGGACAGAACTCCCAGCTCCTACAATGAGCAGTTCTTC CASSLPRDRTPSSYNEQFF
TRBJ2-7 TRBD1 14 NA TRBV5-5 TGTGCCAGCAGCAAACAGGGGGGCCCCTACGAGCAGTACTTC CASSKQGGPYEQYF
TRBJ1-1 NA 12 NA TRBV4-1 TGCGCCAGCAGCCAAGTCGGGGCTATTGTCGCGTTT CASSQVGAIVAF
TRBJ2-1 NA 16 NA TRBV12-3/TRBV12-4 TGTGCCAGCACCCCCCAGGCTGGGGGACTGGGCAATGAGCAGTTCTTC CASTPQAGGLGNEQFF
TRBJ1-1 NA 15 few TRBV7-3 TGTGCCAGCAGACAAGACGGGAGGTCGAACACTGAAGCTTTCTTT CASRQDGRSNTEAFF
TRBJ1-2 NA 15 NA TRBV19 TGTGCCAGTAGTATAGATTTGGACAGCAACTATGGCTACACCTTC CASSIDLDSNYGYTF
TRBJ2-5 TRBD2 15 NA TRBV12-3/TRBV12-4 TGTGCCAGCAGTTTGGAGGGACTAGCCAGAGAGACCCAGTACTTC CASSLEGLARETQYF
TRBJ2-2 NA 12 NA TRBV12-3/TRBV12-4 TGTGCCAGCAGTTCCACGGGCGGGGAGCTGTTTTTT CASSSTGGELFF
TRBJ2-5 TRBD2 16 few TRBV10-3 TGTGCCATCAGTGAGCCGGGTAGCGGGAAACAAGAGACCCAGTACTTC CAISEPGSGKQETQYF
TRBJ1-1 NA 12 once TRBV29-1 TGCAGCGGCAGGGGTAGGAGCACTGAAGCTTTCTTT CSGRGRSTEAFF
TRBJ2-7 NA 13 NA TRBV20-1 TGCAGTGCTAGAGCTTACACAACCTACGAGCAGTACTTC CSARAYTTYEQYF
TRBJ2-7 NA 13 NA TRBV20-1 TGCAGTGCAAGGCCCTCCGGAGGCTACGAGCAGTACTTC CSARPSGGYEQYF
TRBJ2-1 TRBD2 16 NA TRBV6-1 TGTGCCAGCAGTTTAAGGGAGCGGGGGGCTTACAATGAGCAGTTCTTC CASSLRERGAYNEQFF
TRBJ2-7 NA 15 NA TRBV19 TGTGCCAGTAGTGAACAGGGCGGCCAATCCTACGAGCAGTACTTC CASSEQGGQSYEQYF
TRBJ2-2 NA 16 few TRBV15 TGTGCCACCAGCAGACCCGGGACGGTGAACACCGGGGAGCTGTTTTTT CATSRPGTVNTGELFF
TRBJ2-7 NA 14 NA TRBV19 TGTGCCAGTAGTCCCCGGGACGTATACTACGAGCAGTACTTC CASSPRDVYYEQYF
TRBJ1-1 NA 13 NA TRBV20-1 TGCAGTGCTAGTAGAGGGGGTCCCACTGAAGCTTTCTTT CSASRGGPTEAFF
TRBJ1-5 TRBD1 15 NA TRBV19 TGTGCCAGTAGTGCCCCTCTGGGACAGGGCCGGCCCCAGCATTTT CASSAPLGQGRPQHF
TRBJ2-7 TRBD2 18 NA TRBV7-3 TGTGCCAGCAGCTTTGATCCCGCCGGGGAGGGGATCTCGCACGAGCAGTACTTC CASSFDPAGEGISHEQYF
TRBJ2-7 NA 13 NA TRBV7-6 TGTGCCAGCAGCCCTTTCAATTCGGGCGAGCAGTACTTC CASSPFNSGEQYF
TRBJ1-2 NA 13 few TRBV11-1 TGTGCCAGCAGCTTAGCGCCGGGGCAGGGCTACACCTTC CASSLAPGQGYTF
TRBJ1-2 TRBD1 14 few TRBV2 TGTGCCAGCAGTGGTTCATGGGACAGCTATGGCTACACCTTC CASSGSWDSYGYTF
TRBJ1-1 NA 12 few TRBV7-8 TGTGCCAGCAGCTTACCAGGACAGGAAGCTTTCTTT CASSLPGQEAFF
TRBJ1-3 NA 16 many TRBV7-2 TGTGCCAGCAGCGGAAAGCACAGGAGCTCTGGAAACACCATATATTTT CASSGKHRSSGNTIYF
TRBJ2-5 TRBD2 14 few TRBV7-9 TGTGCCAGCAGCTTCATAGCGGGAGGAGAGACCCAGTACTTC CASSFIAGGETQYF
TRBJ2-5 NA 14 once TRBV7-6 TGTGCCAGCAGCTCTCGGACGCTCCAAGAGACCCAGTACTTC CASSSRTLQETQYF